This T cell receptor beta chain was observed in a study of cytomegalovirus exposure and HLA in healthy donors (dated by TCRdb to the late 2010s). Context from the whole study: According to an earlier analysis of 550 to 700 of the donors, roughly 180 million T cells yielded 100 million or so unique TCR beta sequences and 276 Gb of sequence data. In addition to the first cohort of around 670 subjects, a separate validation cohort of 130 or so different subjects was used. The genetic ancestry cluster associated with self-reported Caucasian donors included roughly four fifths of the roughly 400 genotyped donors. Across approximately 400 genotyped donors of the cohort, an average of about 240,000 unique TCR beta nucleotide sequences per donor were sequenced, and roughly 18% of those sequences were non-productive. An early release covering roughly 640 HLA-typed donors comprised about 300 gigabases of sequencing data and 65 million to 100 million unique TCR sequences. Donor age, sex, ethnicity and CMV serostatus were compiled alongside the repertoire data. Every discovery cohort repertoire had been produced on one sequencing platform. Several DR-DQ haplotypes were handled as single units for association and clustering, since linkage in the cohort was strong. An earlier analysis of 587 of the donors applied high-throughput TCR beta sequencing to assess whether each TCR beta V gene segment acted as functional or pseudogenic. The study aimed to test whether cataloging public T cell receptors could reveal signatures of past pathogen exposure. Typing coverage differed by locus: A, B, C, DRB1 and DQB1 were typed in about 629-630 donors, DQA1 in about 560, DPA1 in some 570, and DPB1 in around 440. A later genetic analysis used genome-wide SNP genotypes for 398 of the 666 donors, treating that subset as a discovery cohort. HLA typing included class I and class II loci at four-digit resolution. To predict cytomegalovirus infection status, the study combined high-throughput TCR immunosequencing, statistical association of individual TCRs with disease status, and machine learning. In the later analysis, no new phenotypic data were used to find candidate immune exposures; instead, reliance was placed on TCR beta sequences and their occurrence across donors. Using immunosequencing, the study profiled T cell repertoires from around 680 subjects and related those repertoires to cytomegalovirus serostatus. In a later analysis, previously published TCR beta repertoires from hundreds of donors were re-analyzed and high-resolution HLA genotyping was added so that TCR occurrence patterns could be studied.

In total, 600 or so healthy bone marrow donors made up the cohort. Cohort members were all nominally healthy when sampled, although unrecorded immune exposures were likely present. The donor was CMV seronegative and was included in the group of a few hundred seronegative cohort members. A peripheral blood sample was provided by each donor, and peripheral blood mononuclear cells were used for TCR beta sequencing. Genomic DNA extraction from the blood cell samples was performed with the Qiagen DNeasy Blood Extraction Kit. Libraries were made using the immunoSEQ multiplex PCR assay. For the multiplex PCR, a mixture combining 60 forward primers for TCR Vbeta segments and 13 reverse primers for TCR Jbeta segments was used. The CDR3 region of rearranged TCR beta genes was amplified from genomic DNA by a multiplex PCR assay. The Illumina HiSeq System was used to sequence the amplified TCR beta libraries as 87-base-pair reads. The paper's data handling went like this. Across the 666 repertoires, a later analysis counted approximately 75 million unique TCR beta chains, around 11 million of which were shared by at least two donors. Raw reads were error-corrected and collapsed into unique sequences by a nearest-neighbor algorithm in which closely related sequences were merged to remove PCR and sequencing errors. Alignment of CDR3 sequences to IMGT reference sequences was used to assign V, D and J gene segments. For a sequence to be retained, at least a six-nucleotide match to both a V gene segment and a J gene segment was required. A rearrangement was called productive if the CDR3 had no stop codons and remained in frame with V and J, and every other rearrangement was called non-productive. Following IMGT convention, CDR3 was defined as the stretch from the second conserved V-encoded cysteine to the conserved J-encoded phenylalanine. The earlier analysis of roughly 590 of the donors excluded any sequence lacking an unambiguous match to a single V gene segment. In an earlier analysis of 450 to 750 of the donors, a V segment was called functional when productive rearrangements were above 56.7%, and segregating when the standard deviation between donors exceeded 5%. To diagnose cytomegalovirus status from the catalog of TCR beta chain sequences, a statistical classification framework was built. A later analysis assigned V and J genes by comparing TCR nucleotide sequences with IMGT/GENE-DB human TR gene sequences. The TCRdist pipeline was used in a later analysis to assign CDR3 sequences and most-parsimonious VDJ recombination scenarios. In a later analysis, every TCR beta chain was defined by the combination of its CDR3 amino acid sequence and its V-gene family, and reads without a unique V-gene family were dropped. As a way to deal with suspected cross-contamination and a sequencing artifact, a later analysis dropped 450 to 600 nucleotide sequences that were highly shared and had low generation probability. For each public chain, a later analysis derived a clonal expansion index from normalized ranks of inferred template counts within each repertoire. Generation probabilities in a later analysis came from a VDJ recombination model fitted to out-of-frame rearrangements, and those results were checked against IGoR. Hypergeometric tests were used in a later analysis to score TCR-TCR, TCR-HLA and TCR-CMV co-occurrence, with a repertoire-size bias correction applied to the TCR pairs. A later analysis estimated false discovery rates by permuting HLA or CMV assignments 20 times. In a later analysis, co-occurring TCRs were grouped with DBSCAN, and TCRdist sequence similarity was added when clustering was performed within HLA-allele-positive subsets. For co-occurrence clustering, repertoires with fewer than 30,000 or more than 120,000 public chains were excluded, along with four to six repertoires with anomalous nucleotide sharing. In TCRdb, the immuneACCESS table is reduced to in-frame sequences with V and J assigned. These tables do not hold every clone; where another copy was compared, an unresolved V gene accounts for under half, and the others remain unexplained. V and J calls and clone size come straight from that table; D and trimming were deduced from the DNA. The sample yields roughly 120,000 clones; roughly 80% were counted once. The ten largest clones add up to over 0.2% of the sample.

Comment on this clone: Its antigen remains undetermined. Base qualities were left out, and no much larger clone turns up one base away.

Paper-wide results and their limitations: At a false discovery rate of 0.05, a later analysis linked roughly 17,000 TCR beta sequences to specific HLA alleles. In vitro tests confirmed that a few of the cytomegalovirus-associated TCR beta chains recognize cytomegalovirus antigens. CMV serostatus was the only immune exposure information available for the cohort. Because counts were too low, 15 to 20 rarely observed V segments, including chromosome 9 orphons, were excluded from the earlier analysis of under 650 of the donors. Most CMV-associated TCR beta chains appeared to be HLA-restricted in a later analysis, and the HLA associations seemed to be driven largely by CMV exposure. In a later analysis, HLA-associated TCR beta chains showed more clonal expansion and lower generation probabilities than non-associated chains that were equally common. Presence/absence analyses assumed roughly uniform sequencing depth across donors, an assumption that may not hold. The sequencing pipeline was judged likely to have produced a cluster of highly shared sequence variants as a technical artifact. Across donors, most TCR sequences were observed very rarely, whereas some public TCRs were present in many individuals. According to a later analysis, parvovirus B19, influenza, CMV and Epstein-Barr virus appeared linked to several top co-occurrence clusters. In a later analysis, TCR association rates were found to vary across HLA loci, with the most associated TCRs seen for DRB1 alleles and the fewest for HLA-C alleles. In an earlier analysis of some 550 of the donors, most TCR beta V segments were observed in productive rearrangements about 90% or about 30% of the time, broadly matching IMGT annotations. The study listed 150 to 200 TCR beta chains as associated with cytomegalovirus. An association between a missense DCLRE1C variant and V-gene and J-gene trimming of TCR beta chains was found in a later genetic analysis and replicated in an independent cohort. When HLA alleles, especially DR and DQ, strongly co-occurred, attributing TCR associations to individual alleles was difficult. The cohort was sequenced for TCR beta chains only, and without alpha or paired-chain data the features that could be detected were limited. Compared with the roughly 710-donor mean, donors in an Asian-associated ancestry cluster had fewer N-insertions in productive TCRs, according to a later genetic analysis. Linkage disequilibrium might explain the correlated functional status among segregating V segments, but an unknown experimental factor could not be ruled out. A further reported finding was that TCR beta sequences accurately predicted the HLA-A and HLA-B alleles for most subjects in the first cohort. In both the original and validation cohorts, the classifier was reported to diagnose cytomegalovirus status with high specificity and sensitivity. Because some donors lacked HLA typing at each locus, the association tests relied only on the typed subset. Some IMGT-functional V segments, including TRBV6-2 and TRBV6-3, could not be distinguished by the 87-base-pair reads and were therefore excluded. It was suggested by the authors that the approach could potentially be generalized to other disease states and immunological phenotypes.

Looking up the germline V gene (reference sequence) yields CDR1 SEHNR and CDR2 FQNEAQ. V has 3 bases trimmed and J has 9 bases trimmed; junction bases matching no gene number 9. Inclusive of the bounding cysteine and phenylalanine, the CDR3 is 16 residues long. This entry keeps only the CDR3 DNA: 48 bases, framed from base 1. The specimen was PBMCs. This TCR came from a man aged 50 to 60 in good health and CMV-seronegative. The sequence links TRBV7-9 to TRBJ1-6, and 9 junction bases match TRBD1. The DNA is as follows: TGTGCCAGCAGCTTTTGGCCGGGACAGGGACTTTCACCCCTCCACTTT. It is translated as CASSFWPGQGLSPLHF.